What follows are 24 T cell receptor beta chains derived from one specimen sequenced in a study of human T cells and chemical hapten exposure. TCRdb reanalysed the RACE reads using MiXCR and keeps one entry per CDR3 protein. The table lists roughly 380,000 distinct CDR3 sequences, around 4.8% of them singletons. Indicated time point: patch test 1, 2 weeks after DPC sensitization. Treatment specified: therapeutic diphenylcyclopropenone sensitization with weekly scalp DPC. Here the sequenced sample was whole blood, taken in connection with sensitization to the hapten diphenylcyclopropenone (DPC). The receptors come from a woman aged 45-60 years with alopecia areata. Some clones in this sample may be carry-over from other donors' samples.

This chain connects TRBV6-5 to TRBJ2-3; 8 bases line up with TRBD2. V was pared by 2 bases and J by 1 base, with 8 bases of the junction left unmatched. Germline CDR1 reads MNHEY; CDR2 reads SVGAGI. The length of the CDR3 is 17 residues. CDR3 sequence (DNA): TGTGCCAGCAGTTACGCGGGGGGATCATCCGGCACAGATACGCAGTATTTT. Encoded protein: CASSYAGGSSGTDTQYF.

This clonotype has at least ten counts. This chain joins TRBV28 and TRBJ2-3; weak D call: TRBD2 (6 bases). There are 15 residues in the CDR3. Trimming shortened V by 6 bases and J by 4 bases, and 17 bases separated the two germline ends. The germline V gene has CDR1 MDHEN and CDR2 SYDVKM. In DNA form, the CDR3 reads TGTGCCAGCAGCCCTCCCGGGAGATTGGCAGATACGCAGTATTTT. This gives the protein CASSPPGRLADTQYF.

This clonotype showed up many times. The chain employs TRBV6-6 and TRBJ2-1; TRBD2 matches 11 bases. CDR3 length equals 15 residues. Germline V gene data show CDR1 as MNHNY and CDR2 as SVGAGI (reference sequence). V gave up 6 bases and J gave up 9 bases; unmatched junction bases: 10. CDR3 residues: CASRSTSGRQGEQFF. CDR3 coding DNA: TGTGCCAGCAGATCAACTAGCGGGAGACAGGGTGAGCAGTTCTTC.

Many counts were recorded for this clonotype. The chain has TRBV7-2 and TRBJ1-5; D is uncertain. The CDR3 is 13 amino acids. Trimming shortened V by 5 bases and J by 4 bases, and 9 bases separated the two germline ends. Per the germline V gene, CDR1 is SGHTA and CDR2 is FQGNSA. Here the CDR3 reads CASSQRANQPQHF. CDR3 DNA sequence: TGTGCCAGCAGCCAAAGGGCAAATCAGCCCCAGCATTTT.

This clonotype was counted a few times. The V and J genes are TRBV2 and TRBJ1-4; D is perhaps TRBD1 (6 bases). The length of the CDR3 is 14 residues. The ends were cut back, 3 bases at V and 6 bases at J, with 11 bases in the middle. Germline V gene lookup returns CDR1 SNHLY and CDR2 FYNNEI. CDR3 in DNA: TGTGCCAGCAGTGAGGGACAAACACATGAAAAACTGTTTTTT. Amino acids: CASSEGQTHEKLFF.

This clonotype was counted at least ten times. The V and J genes are TRBV3-1 and TRBJ2-3; D gene uncertain. The CDR3 runs 13 residues. Germline-derived CDR1 and CDR2 are LGHDT and YNNKEL (reference sequence). V was cut by 3 bases and J by 2 bases, with 6 bases left in between. Here the CDR3 DNA reads TGTGCCAGCAGCCACCAGAACACAGATACGCAGTATTTT. Protein product: CASSHQNTDTQYF.

This clonotype appeared a few times. The CDR3 nucleotides are TGTGCCACCAGCGACCCCCGCGCGGGGGGGCAAAATGAGCAGTTCTTC. It translates to CATSDPRAGGQNEQFF. The chain uses TRBV15 and TRBJ2-1; 9 nucleotides agree with TRBD2. The ends lost 5 bases at V and 7 bases at J; junction bases unmatched: 12. The CDR3 sequence is 16 residues long. Germline V lookup: CDR1 LNHNV, CDR2 YYDKDF (reference sequence).

Many counts were recorded for this clonotype. This chain joins TRBV21-1 and TRBJ1-1. TRBV21-1 is termed a pseudogene. The CDR3 loop spans 17 amino acids. The CDR3: CASSKAQQLSMNTEAFF. The CDR3 bases are TGTGCCAGCAGCAAAGCGCAACAGCTCAGTATGAACACTGAAGCTTTCTTT.

The chain carries TRBV7-9 and TRBJ1-1; perhaps TRBD1 as D (5 bases). There are 12 residues in the CDR3. Germline CDR1 SEHNR, CDR2 FQNEAQ (reference sequence). Trimming left V 5 bases short and J 7 bases short, with 11 bases between. For the CDR3, the DNA is TGTGCCAGCAGCCCGCACGGGGGTGAAGCTTTCTTT. Translation gives CASSPHGGEAFF.

This clonotype was seen at least ten times. This sequence joins TRBV7-2 and TRBJ2-1; 7 bases are shared with TRBD1. The CDR3 length is 14 residues. V gave up 5 bases and J gave up 4 bases; unmatched junction bases: 5. Germline loops: CDR1 SGHTA, CDR2 FQGNSA. As DNA, the CDR3 is TGTGCCAGCAGCCACGGGACAGATTACAATGAGCAGTTCTTC. The encoded protein is CASSHGTDYNEQFF.

This clonotype came up a few times. The chain combines TRBV7-2 with TRBJ1-1; D not resolved. Trimming removed 6 bases from V and 6 bases from J, with 17 bases in between. Germline V gene lookup returns CDR1 SGHTA and CDR2 FQGNSA. The CDR3 runs 14 residues. In nucleotides, the CDR3 is TGTGCCAGCAGTCTCGGACCCAGGAGGGCTGAAGCTTTCTTT. Translated: CASSLGPRRAEAFF.

This clonotype was detected a few times. The chain recombines TRBV5-1 with TRBJ2-5; D is ambiguous. The CDR3 extends over 13 amino acids. The germline V gene has CDR1 SGHRS and CDR2 YFSETQ. V was cut by 4 bases and J by 5 bases, with 12 bases left in between. In nucleotides, the CDR3 is TGCGCCAGCAGCCCCGTGGTCGGGGAGACCCAGTACTTC. Amino acid sequence: CASSPVVGETQYF.

This clonotype was seen a handful of times. This chain connects TRBV28 to TRBJ1-6; 7 nucleotides line up with TRBD1. CDR3 length: 18 amino acids. V lost 4 bases to trimming and J lost 7 bases; unmatched junction nucleotides: 16. In germline, CDR1 is MDHEN, CDR2 SYDVKM. The CDR3 spells CASSSPSHGPGGNSPLHF. In DNA form, the CDR3 reads TGTGCCAGCAGTTCCCCGTCCCATGGCCCAGGGGGAAATTCACCCCTCCACTTT. Using reference TRBV28 and TRBJ1-6 for the parts outside the CDR3, the full variable domain is DVKVTQSSRYLVKRTGEKVFLECVQDMDHENMFWYRQDPGLGLRLIYFSYDVKMKEKGDIPEGYSVSREKKERFSLILESASTNQTSMYLCASSSPSHGPGGNSPLHFGNGTRLTVT.

This clonotype was seen ten or more times. The chain carries TRBV29-1 and TRBJ1-1; 7 nucleotides agree with TRBD1. CDR1 is SQVTM, CDR2 ANQGSEA, per germline. The CDR3 extends over 14 amino acids. The junction had 5 bases not matched to a gene; V was cut back by 4 bases and J by 0 bases. CDR3 region: CSVGDRSMNTEAFF. In nucleotides, the CDR3 is TGCAGCGTTGGGGACAGATCCATGAACACTGAAGCTTTCTTT.

The table lists this clonotype with a few counts. The V and J genes are TRBV7-2 and TRBJ1-1; D is unresolved. The germline V gene has CDR1 SGHTA and CDR2 FQGNSA. This CDR3 comprises 13 residues. The V gene lost 7 bases and the J gene lost 4 bases, with 13 bases spanning the gap. The CDR3 loop is CASTPGAGTEAFF. The CDR3 nucleotides are TGTGCCAGCACCCCGGGCGCAGGCACTGAAGCTTTCTTT.

This clonotype was seen only a few times. The chain combines TRBV28 with TRBJ1-5; 8 positions agree with TRBD1. The germline gives CDR1 MDHEN, CDR2 SYDVKM. V trimming: 7 bases; J trimming: 4 bases; junction bases outside the gene matches: 12. There are 16 residues in the CDR3. CDR3 bases: TGTGCCAGCAACCTACCAACAGGGGGGTCAAATCAGCCCCAGCATTTT. Translating it yields CASNLPTGGSNQPQHF.

This clonotype was recorded at least ten times. This chain connects TRBV5-1 to TRBJ1-2; D may be TRBD1 (5 bases). CDR3 size: 16 residues. CDR1 SGHRS and CDR2 YFSETQ come from the germline V gene. V lost 0 bases and J lost 1, with 13 bases in between. CDR3 amino acids: CASSLDSLRGNYGYTF. CDR3 nucleotide sequence: TGCGCCAGCAGCTTGGACTCTTTAAGGGGTAACTATGGCTACACCTTC.

The chain couples TRBV6-1 to TRBJ2-3; D is unclear. Trimming left V 2 bases short and J 1 base short, with 10 bases between. Germline assignment: CDR1 MNHNS and CDR2 SASEGT. This CDR3 comprises 15 residues. In DNA, the CDR3 is TGTGCCAGCAGTGAATATGGGTTCGGCACAGATACGCAGTATTTT. Its protein product is CASSEYGFGTDTQYF.

This clonotype was counted at least ten times. The J gene is TRBJ2-3, the V gene TRBV7-9; D gene uncertain. The CDR3 has 15 residues. The V and J ends lost 1 base and 2 bases respectively, with 10 bases between them. Germline V gives CDR1 SEHNR, CDR2 FQNEAQ (reference sequence). CDR3 region: CASSLVAGSTDTQYF. DNA of the CDR3: TGTGCCAGCAGCTTAGTGGCTGGATCCACAGATACGCAGTATTTT.

This clonotype was picked up many times. The chain has TRBV6-2 or TRBV6-3 and TRBJ2-4, with TRBD1 matching over 7 bases. Germline V lookup: CDR1 MNHEY, CDR2 SVGEGT. Trimming removed 4 bases from V and 3 bases from J; junction bases left unmatched: 3. The CDR3 sequence is 14 residues long. The chain's CDR3 is CASSLTGIKNIQYF. The CDR3 coding sequence is TGTGCCAGCAGTTTGACAGGGATCAAAAACATTCAGTACTTC.

This clonotype occurred a few times. The chain combines TRBV6-5 with TRBJ1-5, with no clear D. Germline V CDR1 and CDR2: MNHEY, SVGAGI. The ends were cut back, 6 bases at V and 0 bases at J, with 12 bases in the middle. The CDR3 contains 15 residues. The CDR3 here is CASSPGSPSNQPQHF. Written as DNA, the CDR3 is TGTGCCAGCAGCCCGGGATCCCCTAGCAATCAGCCCCAGCATTTT.

The chain has TRBV7-9 and TRBJ2-7; D is perhaps TRBD1 (5 bases). Germline V gene data show CDR1 as SEHNR and CDR2 as FQNEAQ (reference sequence). The CDR3 consists of 14 residues. The V end was cut by 0 bases, the J end by 2 bases, with 8 bases between. The chain's CDR3 is CASSLAETAYEQYF. The CDR3 nucleotides read TGTGCCAGCAGCTTAGCAGAGACAGCCTACGAGCAGTACTTC.

This clonotype was seen repeatedly, ten times or more. The chain recombines TRBV27 with TRBJ2-7, with D possibly TRBD2 on 6 matching bases. CDR3 length equals 13 residues. In germline, CDR1 is MNHEY, CDR2 SMNVEV (reference sequence). V was pared by 6 bases and J by 2 bases, with 11 bases between. The CDR3 protein is CASSPSAAYEQYF. Written as DNA, the CDR3 is TGTGCCAGCAGCCCTAGCGCGGCCTACGAGCAGTACTTC.

This clonotype showed up many times. This chain connects TRBV10-1 to TRBJ2-3; unclear D gene. Germline values: CDR1 WNHNN, CDR2 SYGVQD (reference sequence). CDR3 size: 17 residues. Trimming removed 0 bases at V and 0 bases at J, with 13 bases between. The CDR3, as DNA: TGCGCCAGCAGTGAGTCCTCTGGCGGAGCTAGCACAGATACGCAGTATTTT. Translating it yields CASSESSGGASTDTQYF.